The clone carrying this T cell receptor beta chain was detected many times. Its antigen is unknown. The CDR3 runs to 13 residues. V was clipped by 2 bases and J by 10 bases, with 12 bases between them. The germline V gene has CDR1 MNHEY and CDR2 SVGEGT. This specimen belongs to a study of glioma-infiltrating T cells. Study results and caveats: Only very few CDR3 sequences appeared in both tissue and blood.

TCR alpha and beta CDR3 regions were amplified from RNA using iRepertoire nested multiplex PCR. TCRdb re-called the multiplex PCR reads through MiXCR, storing one row per CDR3 protein. The data contain about 380,000 distinct CDR3 sequences, about 40% of them singletons. This clonotype was sampled from a human donor with low-grade glioma or glioblastoma, undergoing nonglioma brain surgery, or in good health (not recorded which). The chain is built from TRBV6-2 or TRBV6-3 and TRBJ2-1; D is undetermined. What was sequenced was glioma tissue, nonneoplastic brain tissue, or PBMCs (not recorded which). CDR3 amino acids: CASSYPIWGEQFF. The DNA of the CDR3 is TGTGCCAGCAGTTACCCGATCTGGGGAGAGCAGTTCTTC.